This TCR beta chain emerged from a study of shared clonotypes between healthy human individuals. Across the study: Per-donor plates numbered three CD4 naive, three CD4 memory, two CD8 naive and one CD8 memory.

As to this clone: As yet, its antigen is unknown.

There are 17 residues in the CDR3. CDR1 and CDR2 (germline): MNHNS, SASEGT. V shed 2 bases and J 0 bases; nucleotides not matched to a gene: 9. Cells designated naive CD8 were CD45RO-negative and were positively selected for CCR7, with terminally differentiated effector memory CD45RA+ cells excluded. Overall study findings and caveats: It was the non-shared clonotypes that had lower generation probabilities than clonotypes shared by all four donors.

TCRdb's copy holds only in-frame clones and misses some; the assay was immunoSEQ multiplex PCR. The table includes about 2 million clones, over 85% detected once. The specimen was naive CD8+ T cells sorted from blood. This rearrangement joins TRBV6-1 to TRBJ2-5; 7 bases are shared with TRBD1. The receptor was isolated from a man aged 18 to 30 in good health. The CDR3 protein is CASSESRTGWDQETQYF. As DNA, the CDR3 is TGTGCCAGCAGTGAATCTCGGACAGGTTGGGACCAAGAGACCCAGTACTTC.